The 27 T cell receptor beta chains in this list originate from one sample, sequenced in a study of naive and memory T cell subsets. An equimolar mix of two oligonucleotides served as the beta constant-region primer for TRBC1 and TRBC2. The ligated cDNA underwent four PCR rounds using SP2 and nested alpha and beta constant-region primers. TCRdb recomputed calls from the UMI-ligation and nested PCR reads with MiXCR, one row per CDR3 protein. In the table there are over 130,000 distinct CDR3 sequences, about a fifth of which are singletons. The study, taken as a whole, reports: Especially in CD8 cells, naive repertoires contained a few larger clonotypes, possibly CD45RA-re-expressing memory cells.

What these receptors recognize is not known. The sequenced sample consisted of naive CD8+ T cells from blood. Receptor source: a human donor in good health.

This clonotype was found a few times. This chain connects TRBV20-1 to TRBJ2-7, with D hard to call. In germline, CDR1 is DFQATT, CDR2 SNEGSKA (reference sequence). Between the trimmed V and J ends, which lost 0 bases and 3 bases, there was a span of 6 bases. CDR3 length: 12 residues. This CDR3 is CSARDWDYEQYF. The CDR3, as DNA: TGCAGTGCTAGAGACTGGGACTACGAGCAGTACTTC.

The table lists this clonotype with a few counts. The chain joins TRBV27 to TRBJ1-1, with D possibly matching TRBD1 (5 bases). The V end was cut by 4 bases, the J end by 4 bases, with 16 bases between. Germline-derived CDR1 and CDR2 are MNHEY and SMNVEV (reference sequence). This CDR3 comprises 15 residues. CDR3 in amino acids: CASSWGKGSATEAFF. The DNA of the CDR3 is TGTGCCAGCAGTTGGGGGAAAGGGTCTGCCACTGAAGCTTTCTTT.

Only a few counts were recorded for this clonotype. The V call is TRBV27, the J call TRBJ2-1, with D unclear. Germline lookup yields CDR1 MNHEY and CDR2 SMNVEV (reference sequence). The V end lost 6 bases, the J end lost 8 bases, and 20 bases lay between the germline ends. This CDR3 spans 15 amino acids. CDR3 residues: CASSFRALGIDEQFF. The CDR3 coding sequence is TGTGCCAGCAGCTTCCGGGCCTTAGGAATCGATGAGCAGTTCTTC.

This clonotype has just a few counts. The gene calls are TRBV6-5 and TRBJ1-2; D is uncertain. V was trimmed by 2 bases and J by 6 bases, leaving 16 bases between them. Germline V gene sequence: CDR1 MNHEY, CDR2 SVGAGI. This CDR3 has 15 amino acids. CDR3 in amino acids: CASSYSAGYPDGYTF. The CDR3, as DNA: TGTGCCAGCAGTTACAGCGCGGGGTATCCTGATGGCTACACCTTC.

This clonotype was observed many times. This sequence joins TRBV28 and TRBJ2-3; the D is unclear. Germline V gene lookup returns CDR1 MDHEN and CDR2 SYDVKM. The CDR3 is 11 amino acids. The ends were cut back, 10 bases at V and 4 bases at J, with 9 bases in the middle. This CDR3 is CAIQGSDTQYF. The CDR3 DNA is TGTGCCATCCAAGGGTCAGATACGCAGTATTTT.

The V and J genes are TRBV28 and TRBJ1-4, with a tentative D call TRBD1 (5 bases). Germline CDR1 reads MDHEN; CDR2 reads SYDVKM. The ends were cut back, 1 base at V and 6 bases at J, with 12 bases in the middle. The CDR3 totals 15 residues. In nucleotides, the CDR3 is TGTGCCAGCAGTTTATCTTGGGGGGTTGATGAAAAACTGTTTTTT. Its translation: CASSLSWGVDEKLFF.

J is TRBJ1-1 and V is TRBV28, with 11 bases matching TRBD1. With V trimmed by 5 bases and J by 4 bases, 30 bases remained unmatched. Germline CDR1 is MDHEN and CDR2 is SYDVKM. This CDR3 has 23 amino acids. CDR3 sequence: CASSLRFPRRTGGRSPLVTEAFF. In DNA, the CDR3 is TGTGCCAGCAGTCTACGATTCCCGCGTCGGACAGGGGGCAGATCCCCTTTGGTCACTGAAGCTTTCTTT.

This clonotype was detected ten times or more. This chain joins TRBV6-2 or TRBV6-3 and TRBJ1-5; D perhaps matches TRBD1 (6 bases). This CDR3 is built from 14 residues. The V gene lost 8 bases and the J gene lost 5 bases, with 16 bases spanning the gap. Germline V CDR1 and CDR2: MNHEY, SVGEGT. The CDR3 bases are TGTGCCAGCGGACCCAGGGGTAATCATCAGCCCCAGCATTTT. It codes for CASGPRGNHQPQHF.

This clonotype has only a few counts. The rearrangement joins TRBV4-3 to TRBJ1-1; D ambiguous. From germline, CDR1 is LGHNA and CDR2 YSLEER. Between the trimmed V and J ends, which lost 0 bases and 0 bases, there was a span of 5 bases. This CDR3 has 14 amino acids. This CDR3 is CASSQDWVNTEAFF. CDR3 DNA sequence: TGCGCCAGCAGCCAAGATTGGGTGAACACTGAAGCTTTCTTT.

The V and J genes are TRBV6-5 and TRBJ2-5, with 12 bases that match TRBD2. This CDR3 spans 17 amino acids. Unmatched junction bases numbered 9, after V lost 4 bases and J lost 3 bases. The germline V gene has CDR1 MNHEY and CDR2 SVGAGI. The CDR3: CASSSGLAGIREETQYF. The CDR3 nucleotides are TGTGCCAGCAGTTCAGGACTAGCGGGAATCCGGGAAGAGACCCAGTACTTC.

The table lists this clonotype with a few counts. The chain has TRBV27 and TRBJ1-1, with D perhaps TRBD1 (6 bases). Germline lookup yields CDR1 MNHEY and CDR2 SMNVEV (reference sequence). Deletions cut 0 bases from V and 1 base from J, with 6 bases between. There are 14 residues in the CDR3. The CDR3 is CASSLSGGNTEAFF. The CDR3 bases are TGTGCCAGCAGTTTATCAGGGGGGAACACTGAAGCTTTCTTT.

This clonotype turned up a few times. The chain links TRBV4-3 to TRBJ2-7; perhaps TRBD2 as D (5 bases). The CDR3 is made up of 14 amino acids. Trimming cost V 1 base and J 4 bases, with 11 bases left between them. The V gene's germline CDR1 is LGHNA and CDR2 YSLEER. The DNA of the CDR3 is TGCGCCAGCAGCCAAGTGACGGGGATGTACGAGCAGTACTTC. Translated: CASSQVTGMYEQYF.

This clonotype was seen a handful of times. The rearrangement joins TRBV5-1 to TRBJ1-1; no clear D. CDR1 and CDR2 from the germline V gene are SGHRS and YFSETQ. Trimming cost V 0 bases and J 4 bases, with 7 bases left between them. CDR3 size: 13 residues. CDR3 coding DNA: TGCGCCAGCAGCTTGGGCCATTCCACTGAAGCTTTCTTT. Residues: CASSLGHSTEAFF.

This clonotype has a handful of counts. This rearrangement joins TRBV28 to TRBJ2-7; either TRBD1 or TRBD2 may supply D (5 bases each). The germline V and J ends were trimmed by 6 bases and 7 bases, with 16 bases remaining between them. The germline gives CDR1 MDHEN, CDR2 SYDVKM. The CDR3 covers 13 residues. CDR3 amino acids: CASSPGRPQEQYF. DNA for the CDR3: TGTGCCAGCAGCCCGGGACGCCCACAGGAGCAGTACTTC.

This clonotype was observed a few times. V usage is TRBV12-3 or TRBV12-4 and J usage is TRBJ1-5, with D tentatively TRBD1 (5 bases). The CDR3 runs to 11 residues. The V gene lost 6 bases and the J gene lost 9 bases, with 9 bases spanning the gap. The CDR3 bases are TGTGCCAGCAGCCCTGGGGGGCCCCAGCATTTT. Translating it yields CASSPGGPQHF.

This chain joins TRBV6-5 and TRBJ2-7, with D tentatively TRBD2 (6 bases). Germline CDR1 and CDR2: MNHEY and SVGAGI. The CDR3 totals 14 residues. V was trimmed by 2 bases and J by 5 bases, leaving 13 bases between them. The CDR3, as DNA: TGTGCCAGCAGTTACGGGACTCCAAAAGACGAGCAGTACTTC. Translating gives CASSYGTPKDEQYF.

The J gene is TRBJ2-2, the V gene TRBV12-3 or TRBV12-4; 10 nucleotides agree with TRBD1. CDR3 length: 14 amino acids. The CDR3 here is CAIKWDRGSGELFF. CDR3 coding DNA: TGTGCGATAAAGTGGGACAGGGGCTCCGGGGAGCTGTTTTTT.

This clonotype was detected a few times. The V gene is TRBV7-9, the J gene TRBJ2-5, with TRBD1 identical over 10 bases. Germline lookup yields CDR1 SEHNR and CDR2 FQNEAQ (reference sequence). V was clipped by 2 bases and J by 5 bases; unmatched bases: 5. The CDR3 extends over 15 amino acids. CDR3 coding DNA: TGTGCCAGCAGCTTAACGACAGGGGGCAGGGAGACCCAGTACTTC. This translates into CASSLTTGGRETQYF.

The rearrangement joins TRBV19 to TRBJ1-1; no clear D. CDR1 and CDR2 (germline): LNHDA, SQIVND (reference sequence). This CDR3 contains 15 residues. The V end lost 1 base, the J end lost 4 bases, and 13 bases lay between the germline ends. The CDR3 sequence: CASSIADTAGTEAFF. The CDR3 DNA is TGTGCCAGTAGTATAGCCGACACAGCGGGCACTGAAGCTTTCTTT.

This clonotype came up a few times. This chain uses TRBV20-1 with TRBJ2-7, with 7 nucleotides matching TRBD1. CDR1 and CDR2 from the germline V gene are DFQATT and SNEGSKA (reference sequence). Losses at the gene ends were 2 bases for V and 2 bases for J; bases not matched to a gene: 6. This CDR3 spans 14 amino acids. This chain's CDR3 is CSARKRQGPYEQYF. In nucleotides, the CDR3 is TGCAGTGCTAGAAAACGACAGGGACCCTACGAGCAGTACTTC.

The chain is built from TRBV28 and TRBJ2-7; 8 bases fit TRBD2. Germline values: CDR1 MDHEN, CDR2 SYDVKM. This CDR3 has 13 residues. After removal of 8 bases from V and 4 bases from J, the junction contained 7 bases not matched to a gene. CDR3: CASWTSRAYEQYF. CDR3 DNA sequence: TGTGCCAGCTGGACTAGCCGCGCTTACGAGCAGTACTTC.

The CDR3 nucleotides read TGTGCCATCAGTGAGCCCGACGGGTTTTATCAGCCCCAGCATTTT. Translation: CAISEPDGFYQPQHF. The gene calls are TRBV10-3 and TRBJ1-5; D gene uncertain. Germline V gene lookup returns CDR1 ENHRY and CDR2 SYGVKD. The V gene lost 2 bases and the J gene lost 5 bases, with 13 bases spanning the gap. CDR3 length equals 15 residues.

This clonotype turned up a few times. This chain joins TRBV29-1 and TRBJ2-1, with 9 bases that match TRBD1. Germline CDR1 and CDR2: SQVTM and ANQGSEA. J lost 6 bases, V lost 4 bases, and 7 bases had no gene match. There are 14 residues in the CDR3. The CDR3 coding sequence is TGCAGCGTTGCGGGGACAGGGTTTGGCAATGAGCAGTTCTTC. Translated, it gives CSVAGTGFGNEQFF.

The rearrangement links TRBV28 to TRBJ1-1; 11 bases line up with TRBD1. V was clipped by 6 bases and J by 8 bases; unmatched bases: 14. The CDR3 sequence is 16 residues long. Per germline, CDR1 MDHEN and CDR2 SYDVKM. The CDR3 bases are TGTGCCAGCAGCAAGATATTCTCCCGGGACAGGGGGGAAGCTTTCTTT. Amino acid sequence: CASSKIFSRDRGEAFF. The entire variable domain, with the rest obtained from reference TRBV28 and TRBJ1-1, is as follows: DVKVTQSSRYLVKRTGEKVFLECVQDMDHENMFWYRQDPGLGLRLIYFSYDVKMKEKGDIPEGYSVSREKKERFSLILESASTNQTSMYLCASSKIFSRDRGEAFFGQGTRLTVV.

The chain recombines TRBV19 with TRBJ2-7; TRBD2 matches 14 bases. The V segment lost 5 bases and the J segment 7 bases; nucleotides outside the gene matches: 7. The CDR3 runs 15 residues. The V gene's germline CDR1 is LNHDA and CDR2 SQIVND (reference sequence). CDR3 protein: CASSSGTSGSWEQYF. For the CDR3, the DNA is TGTGCCAGTAGTTCCGGGACTAGCGGGAGCTGGGAGCAGTACTTC.

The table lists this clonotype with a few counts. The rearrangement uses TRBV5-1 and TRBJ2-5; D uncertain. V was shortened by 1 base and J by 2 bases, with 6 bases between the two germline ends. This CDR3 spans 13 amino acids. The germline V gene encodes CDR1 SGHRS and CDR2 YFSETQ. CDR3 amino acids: CASSLRVQETQYF. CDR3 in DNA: TGCGCCAGCAGCTTGAGGGTTCAAGAGACCCAGTACTTC.

The CDR3 protein is CASSSFQGGLAGFEQYF. CDR3 coding DNA: TGTGCCAGCAGTTCCTTCCAGGGGGGACTAGCGGGATTCGAGCAGTACTTC. The chain employs TRBV28 and TRBJ2-7, with 13 bases lining up with TRBD2. This CDR3 contains 17 residues. The V gene's germline CDR1 is MDHEN and CDR2 SYDVKM. V trimming: 4 bases; J trimming: 6 bases; junction bases outside the gene matches: 12.